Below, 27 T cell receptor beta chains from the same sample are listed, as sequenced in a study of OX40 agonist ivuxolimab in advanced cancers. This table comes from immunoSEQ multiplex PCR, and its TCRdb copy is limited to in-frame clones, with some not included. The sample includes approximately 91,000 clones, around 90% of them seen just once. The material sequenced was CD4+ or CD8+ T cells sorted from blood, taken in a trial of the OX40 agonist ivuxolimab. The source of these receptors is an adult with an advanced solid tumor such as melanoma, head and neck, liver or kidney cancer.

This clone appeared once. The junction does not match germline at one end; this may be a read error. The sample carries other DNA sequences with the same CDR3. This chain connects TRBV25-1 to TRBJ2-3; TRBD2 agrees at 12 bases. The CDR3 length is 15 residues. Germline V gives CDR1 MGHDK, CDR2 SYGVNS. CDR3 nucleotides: TGCGCCAGCAGTGAATATGGCCTAGCGGGGGGGGCGCAGTATTTT. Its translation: CASSEYGLAGGAQYF.

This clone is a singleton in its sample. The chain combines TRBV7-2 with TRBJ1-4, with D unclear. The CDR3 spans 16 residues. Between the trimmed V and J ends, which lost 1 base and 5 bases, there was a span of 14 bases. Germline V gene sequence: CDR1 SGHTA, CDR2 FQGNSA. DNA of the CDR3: TGTGCCAGCAGCTTAGGAAAGACGGGTCCCAATGAAAAACTGTTTTTT. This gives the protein CASSLGKTGPNEKLFF.

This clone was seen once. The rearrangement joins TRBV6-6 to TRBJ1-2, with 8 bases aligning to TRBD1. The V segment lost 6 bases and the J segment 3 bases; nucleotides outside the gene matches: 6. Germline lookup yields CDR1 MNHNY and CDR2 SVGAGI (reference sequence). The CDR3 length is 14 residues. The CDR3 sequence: CASSRTGSHYGYTF. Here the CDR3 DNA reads TGTGCCAGCAGCCGGACAGGGTCGCACTATGGCTACACCTTC.

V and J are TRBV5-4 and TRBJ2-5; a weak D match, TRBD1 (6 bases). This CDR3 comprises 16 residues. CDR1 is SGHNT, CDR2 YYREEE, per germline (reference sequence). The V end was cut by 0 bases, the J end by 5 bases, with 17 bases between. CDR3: CASSLASGSQGETQYF. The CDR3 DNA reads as TGTGCCAGCAGCTTGGCCTCGGGCTCGCAGGGGGAGACCCAGTACTTC.

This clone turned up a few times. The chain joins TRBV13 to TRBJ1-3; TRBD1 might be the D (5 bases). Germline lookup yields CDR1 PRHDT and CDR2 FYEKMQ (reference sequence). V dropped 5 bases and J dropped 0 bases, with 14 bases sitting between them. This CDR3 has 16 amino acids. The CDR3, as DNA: TGTGCCAGCAGCGGGGGTATGCTGAACTCTGGAAACACCATATATTTT. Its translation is CASSGGMLNSGNTIYF.

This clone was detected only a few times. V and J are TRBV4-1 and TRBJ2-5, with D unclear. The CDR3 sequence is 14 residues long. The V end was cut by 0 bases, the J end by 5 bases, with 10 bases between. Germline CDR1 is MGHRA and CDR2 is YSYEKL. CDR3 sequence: CASSQDAIFETQYF. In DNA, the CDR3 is TGCGCCAGCAGCCAAGATGCGATTTTTGAGACCCAGTACTTC.

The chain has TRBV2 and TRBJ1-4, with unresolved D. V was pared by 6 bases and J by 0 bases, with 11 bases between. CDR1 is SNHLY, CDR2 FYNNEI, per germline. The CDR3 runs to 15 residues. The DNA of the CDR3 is TGTGCCAGCAGACCTGACGCAGCAACTAATGAAAAACTGTTTTTT. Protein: CASRPDAATNEKLFF.

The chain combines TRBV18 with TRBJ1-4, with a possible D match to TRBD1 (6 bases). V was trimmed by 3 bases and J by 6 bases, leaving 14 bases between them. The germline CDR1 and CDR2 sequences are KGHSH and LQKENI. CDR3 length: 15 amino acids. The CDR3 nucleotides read TGTGCCAGCTCACCGCTGACAGGTTATGATGAAAAACTGTTTTTT. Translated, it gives CASSPLTGYDEKLFF.

The CDR3 nucleotides read TGCGCCAGCAGCTTGGGGGACAGGGGATCCTATAATTCACCCCTCCACTTT. It is translated as CASSLGDRGSYNSPLHF. This rearrangement joins TRBV5-1 to TRBJ1-6; 10 bases are shared with TRBD1. V gave up 0 bases and J gave up 1 base; unmatched junction bases: 1. The germline CDR1 and CDR2 sequences are SGHRS and YFSETQ. There are 17 residues in the CDR3.

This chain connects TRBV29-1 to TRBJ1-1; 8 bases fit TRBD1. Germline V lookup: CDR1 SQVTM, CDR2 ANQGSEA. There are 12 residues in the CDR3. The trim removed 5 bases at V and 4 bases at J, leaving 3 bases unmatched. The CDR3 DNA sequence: TGCAGCGTTCGGACAGGGTCCACTGAAGCTTTCTTT. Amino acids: CSVRTGSTEAFF.

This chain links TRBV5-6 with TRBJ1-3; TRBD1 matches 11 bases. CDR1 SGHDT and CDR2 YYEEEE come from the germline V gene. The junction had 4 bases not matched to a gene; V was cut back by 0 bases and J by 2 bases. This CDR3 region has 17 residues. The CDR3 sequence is CASSLEDRGRTGNTIYF. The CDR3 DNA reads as TGTGCCAGCAGCTTGGAGGACAGGGGGCGTACTGGAAACACCATATATTTT.

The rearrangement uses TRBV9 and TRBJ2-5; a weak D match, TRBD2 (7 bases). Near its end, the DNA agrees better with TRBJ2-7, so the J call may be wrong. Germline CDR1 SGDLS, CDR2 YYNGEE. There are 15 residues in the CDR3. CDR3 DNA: TGTGCCAGCTCCCCGGGGGGCTTTTTATCCTACGAGCAGTACTTC. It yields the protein CASSPGGFLSYEQYF.

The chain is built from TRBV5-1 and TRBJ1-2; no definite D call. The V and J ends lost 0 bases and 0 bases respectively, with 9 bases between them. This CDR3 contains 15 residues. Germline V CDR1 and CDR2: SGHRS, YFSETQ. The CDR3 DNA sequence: TGCGCCAGCAGCTTGGAAGGGAGTACTAACTATGGCTACACCTTC. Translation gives CASSLEGSTNYGYTF.

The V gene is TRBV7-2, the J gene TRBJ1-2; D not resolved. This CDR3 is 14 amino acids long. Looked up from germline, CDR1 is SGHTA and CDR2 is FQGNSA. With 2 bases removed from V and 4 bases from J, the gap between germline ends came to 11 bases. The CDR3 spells CASSLHQSSYGYTF. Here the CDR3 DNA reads TGTGCCAGCAGCTTACATCAGAGTTCCTATGGCTACACCTTC.

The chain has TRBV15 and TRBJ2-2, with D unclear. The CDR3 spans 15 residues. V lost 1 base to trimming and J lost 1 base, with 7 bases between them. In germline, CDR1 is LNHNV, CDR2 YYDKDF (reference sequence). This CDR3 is CATSRATRNTGELFF. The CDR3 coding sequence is TGTGCCACCAGCAGAGCGACGAGGAACACCGGGGAGCTGTTTTTT.

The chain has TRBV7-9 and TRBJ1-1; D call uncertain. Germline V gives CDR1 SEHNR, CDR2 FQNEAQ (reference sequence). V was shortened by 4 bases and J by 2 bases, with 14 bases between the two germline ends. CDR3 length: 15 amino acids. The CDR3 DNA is TGTGCCAGCAGCTCAAAACAGTGGGCTAACACTGAAGCTTTCTTT. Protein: CASSSKQWANTEAFF.

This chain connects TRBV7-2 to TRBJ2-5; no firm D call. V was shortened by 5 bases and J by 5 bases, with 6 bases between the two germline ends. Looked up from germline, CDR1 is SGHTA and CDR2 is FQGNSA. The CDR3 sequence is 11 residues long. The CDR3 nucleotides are TGTGCCAGCAGCCGTGGGGAGACCCAGTACTTC. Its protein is CASSRGETQYF. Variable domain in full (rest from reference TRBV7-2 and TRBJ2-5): GAGVSQSPSNKVTEKGKDVELRCDPISGHTALYWYRQSLGQGLEFLIYFQGNSAPDKSGLPSDRFSAERTGGSVSTLTIQRTQQEDSAVYLCASSRGETQYFGPGTRLLVL.

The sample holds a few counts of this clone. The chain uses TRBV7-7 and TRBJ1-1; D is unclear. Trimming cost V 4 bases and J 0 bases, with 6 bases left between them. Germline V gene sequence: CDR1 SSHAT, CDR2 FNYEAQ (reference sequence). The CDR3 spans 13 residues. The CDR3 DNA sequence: TGTGCCAGCAGCTCCAGATTGAACACTGAAGCTTTCTTT. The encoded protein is CASSSRLNTEAFF.

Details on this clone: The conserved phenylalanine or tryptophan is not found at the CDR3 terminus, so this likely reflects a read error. The CDR3 bases are TGTGCCAGCAGTCTTCGCAGGGGGGGCGAGTCACCCCTCCACCTT. This gives the protein CASSLRRGGESPLHL. This chain connects TRBV2 to TRBJ1-6; 7 positions agree with TRBD1. The V segment lost 5 bases and the J segment 10 bases; nucleotides outside the gene matches: 11. Germline CDR1 reads SNHLY; CDR2 reads FYNNEI. The CDR3 spans 15 residues.

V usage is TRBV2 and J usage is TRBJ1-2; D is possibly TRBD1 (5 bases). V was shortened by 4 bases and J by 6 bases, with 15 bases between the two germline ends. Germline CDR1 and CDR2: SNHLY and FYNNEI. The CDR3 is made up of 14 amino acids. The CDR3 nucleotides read TGTGCCAGCAGTGGGACGGGCAGGGTGAATGGCTACACCTTC. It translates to CASSGTGRVNGYTF.

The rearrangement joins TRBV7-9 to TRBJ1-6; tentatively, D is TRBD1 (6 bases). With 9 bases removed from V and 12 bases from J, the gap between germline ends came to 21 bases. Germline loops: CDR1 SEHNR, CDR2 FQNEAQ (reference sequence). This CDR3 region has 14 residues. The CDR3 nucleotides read TGTGCCAGTGGAGATAAGCGGGGGCGAGGACCCCTCCACTTT. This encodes CASGDKRGRGPLHF.

This CDR3 is CASSLYSDGYEQYF. Written as DNA, the CDR3 is TGTGCCAGCAGTCTATACTCCGATGGCTACGAGCAGTACTTC. The rearrangement links TRBV27 to TRBJ2-7; D gene unclear. The germline V and J ends were trimmed by 5 bases and 3 bases, with 14 bases remaining between them. CDR1 and CDR2 from the germline V gene are MNHEY and SMNVEV (reference sequence). The CDR3 covers 14 residues.

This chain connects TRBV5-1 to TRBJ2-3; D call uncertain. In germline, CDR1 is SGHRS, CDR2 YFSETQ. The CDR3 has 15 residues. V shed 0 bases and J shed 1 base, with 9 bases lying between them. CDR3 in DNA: TGCGCCAGCAGCTTGGAGGCCCGAGGCACAGATACGCAGTATTTT. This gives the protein CASSLEARGTDTQYF.

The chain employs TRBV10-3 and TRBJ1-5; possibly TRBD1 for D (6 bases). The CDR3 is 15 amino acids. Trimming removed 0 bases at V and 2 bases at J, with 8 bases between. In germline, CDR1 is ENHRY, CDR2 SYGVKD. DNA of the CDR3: TGTGCCATCAGTGAGTCCGGGGGCCGCAATCAGCCCCAGCATTTT. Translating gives CAISESGGRNQPQHF.

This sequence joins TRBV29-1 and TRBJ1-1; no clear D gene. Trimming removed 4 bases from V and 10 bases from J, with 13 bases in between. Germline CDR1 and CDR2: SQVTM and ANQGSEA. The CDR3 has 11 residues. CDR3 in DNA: TGCAGCGTTGTCCACTCTGCAGGAGCTTTCTTT. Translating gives CSVVHSAGAFF.

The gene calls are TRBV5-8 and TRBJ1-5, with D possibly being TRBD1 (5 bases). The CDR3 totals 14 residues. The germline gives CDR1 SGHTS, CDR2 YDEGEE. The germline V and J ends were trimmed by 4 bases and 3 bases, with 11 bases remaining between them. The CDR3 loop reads CASSRDSNNQPQHF. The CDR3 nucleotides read TGTGCCAGCAGCCGGGACTCCAACAATCAGCCCCAGCATTTT.

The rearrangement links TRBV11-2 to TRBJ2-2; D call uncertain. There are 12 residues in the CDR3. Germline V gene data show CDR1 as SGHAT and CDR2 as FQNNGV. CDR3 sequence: CASGPYTGELFF. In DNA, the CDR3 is TGTGCGTCGGGTCCTTACACCGGGGAGCTGTTTTTT.